This passage covers 18 T cell receptor beta chains from one sample sequenced in a study of long-term antiretroviral therapy in people with HIV. Survey level was the resolution at which the v3.0 immunoSEQ assay ran. TCRdb's table, derived via immunoSEQ multiplex PCR, lists solely in-frame clones and lacks some. The table records about 11,000 clones, roughly 80% of them present only once. The input for sequencing was unsorted PBMCs, taken 1.2 years after starting antiretroviral therapy. These receptors were taken from a man between 40 and 49 years old with HIV.

This rearrangement joins TRBV10-1 to TRBJ2-3, with TRBD2 matching 10 bases. After removal of 1 base from V and 2 bases from J, the junction contained 3 bases not matched to a gene. The CDR3 covers 16 residues. Germline-derived CDR1 and CDR2 are WNHNN and SYGVQD (reference sequence). CDR3 in amino acids: CASSELLAGNTDTQYF. DNA of the CDR3: TGCGCCAGCAGTGAGTTACTAGCGGGGAACACAGATACGCAGTATTTT.

V and J are TRBV19 and TRBJ2-2, with unresolved D. V was clipped by 3 bases and J by 1 base, with 9 bases between them. Germline V gives CDR1 LNHDA, CDR2 SQIVND (reference sequence). The CDR3 has 15 residues. Here the CDR3 reads CASSISLGNTGELFF. CDR3 nucleotide sequence: TGTGCCAGTAGTATTAGTCTAGGGAACACCGGGGAGCTGTTTTTT.

CDR3 protein: CASSPGSYNEQFF. The CDR3 nucleotides are TGTGCCAGCAGCCCTGGCAGCTACAATGAGCAGTTCTTC. The rearrangement links TRBV7-2 to TRBJ2-1; no firm D call. Germline CDR1 is SGHTA and CDR2 is FQGNSA. V was trimmed by 5 bases and J by 3 bases, leaving 8 bases between them. This CDR3 is built from 13 residues.

This chain links TRBV14 with TRBJ2-3; 9 nucleotides agree with TRBD2. Germline V gene sequence: CDR1 SGHDN, CDR2 FVKESK. With 5 bases clipped from V and 2 bases from J, the junction kept 11 bases outside the gene matches. This CDR3 contains 17 residues. CDR3 loop: CASSIFSGLAHTDTQYF. The CDR3 nucleotides are TGTGCCAGCAGCATCTTCTCGGGACTAGCACACACAGATACGCAGTATTTT.

The CDR3 here is CASSLAWNYEQYF. In DNA, the CDR3 is TGTGCCAGCAGCTTGGCATGGAACTACGAGCAGTACTTC. This chain uses TRBV5-5 with TRBJ2-7; D gene uncertain. CDR1 is SGHKS, CDR2 YYEKEE, per germline (reference sequence). The V gene lost 0 bases and the J gene lost 3 bases, with 7 bases spanning the gap. This CDR3 is 13 amino acids long.

The chain joins TRBV18 to TRBJ2-1, with TRBD2 identical over 9 bases. This CDR3 has 17 amino acids. Germline CDR1 KGHSH, CDR2 LQKENI. The V and J ends lost 3 bases and 3 bases, in that order; junction bases with no gene match: 9. In DNA, the CDR3 is TGTGCCAGCTCACCGGGCTCAAGCGGGGGGAACTACAATGAGCAGTTCTTC. Its translation: CASSPGSSGGNYNEQFF.

J is TRBJ2-7 and V is TRBV6-5, with 9 bases lining up with TRBD2. V lost 6 bases and J lost 5; bases outside the gene matches: 8. This CDR3 is built from 14 residues. Germline V gives CDR1 MNHEY, CDR2 SVGAGI. The CDR3 here is CASRGPQRGDEQYF. The CDR3 region has the DNA TGTGCCAGCAGGGGTCCTCAGCGGGGGGACGAGCAGTACTTC.

This sequence joins TRBV25-1 and TRBJ2-7; 9 bases fit TRBD2. The CDR3 runs to 14 residues. V lost 10 bases, J lost 5 bases, and 12 bases stayed unmatched. The germline gives CDR1 MGHDK, CDR2 SYGVNS. CDR3 in amino acids: CATAMAGGRNEQYF. CDR3 DNA: TGTGCCACTGCAATGGCGGGGGGGCGAAACGAGCAGTACTTC.

The chain employs TRBV5-5 and TRBJ1-6; D not certain. CDR3 size: 15 residues. Per germline, CDR1 SGHKS and CDR2 YYEKEE (reference sequence). Trimming removed 2 bases at V and 7 bases at J, with 13 bases between. The CDR3 DNA reads as TGTGCCAGCAGCTTAATCCGGACGGAAAATTCACCCCTCCACTTT. Protein product: CASSLIRTENSPLHF.

The rearrangement links TRBV19 to TRBJ1-2; 7 bases align to TRBD1. V trimming: 9 bases; J trimming: 2 bases; junction bases outside the gene matches: 15. In germline, CDR1 is LNHDA, CDR2 SQIVND (reference sequence). This CDR3 spans 16 amino acids. The CDR3 is CASSPPRQGKNYGYTF. DNA for the CDR3: TGTGCCAGCAGTCCACCCCGACAGGGTAAGAACTATGGCTACACCTTC.

CDR3 loop: CATSGAFNEKLFF. CDR3 coding DNA: TGTGCCACTTCAGGGGCCTTTAATGAAAAACTGTTTTTT. The chain couples TRBV19 to TRBJ1-4; D is possibly TRBD1 (6 bases). Germline loops: CDR1 LNHDA, CDR2 SQIVND (reference sequence). The V and J ends lost 10 bases and 4 bases respectively, with 13 bases between them. This CDR3 is 13 amino acids long.

The chain employs TRBV7-8 and TRBJ1-5; the D is unclear. This CDR3 contains 18 residues. Germline-derived CDR1 and CDR2 are SGHVS and FQNEAQ. The ends were cut back, 1 base at V and 1 base at J, with 17 bases in the middle. The CDR3 spells CASSLVGPLERSNQPQHF. DNA for the CDR3: TGTGCCAGCAGCTTAGTCGGACCACTAGAAAGGAGCAATCAGCCCCAGCATTTT.

The CDR3 sequence: CASSPGLAGDTDTQYF. CDR3 DNA sequence: TGTGCCAGCAGCCCCGGACTAGCGGGAGACACAGATACGCAGTATTTT. The chain links TRBV7-9 to TRBJ2-3; 13 nucleotides match TRBD2. Germline trimming cut 5 bases from V and 2 bases from J; bases unmatched to any gene: 4. CDR3 size: 16 residues. Germline assignment: CDR1 SEHNR and CDR2 FQNEAQ (reference sequence).

This chain uses TRBV5-1 with TRBJ1-1, with D maybe TRBD1 (5 bases). Germline CDR1 and CDR2: SGHRS and YFSETQ. The CDR3 has 17 residues. Trimming stripped 0 bases from V and 0 bases from J, with 15 bases between. The CDR3 region has the DNA TGCGCCAGCAGCTTGGGACATTCAGGGCCAATGAACACTGAAGCTTTCTTT. It is translated as CASSLGHSGPMNTEAFF.

The chain carries TRBV5-5 and TRBJ2-2, with a weak D call TRBD1 (5 bases). V was trimmed by 6 bases and J by 9 bases, leaving 15 bases between them. The germline V gene has CDR1 SGHKS and CDR2 YYEKEE (reference sequence). CDR3 length: 13 amino acids. CDR3 coding DNA: TGTGCCAGCATTGGGGCGCCCAGGAGGGAGCTGTTTTTT. Translating it yields CASIGAPRRELFF.

V is TRBV2 and J is TRBJ1-4, with D unclear. The CDR3 sequence is 15 residues long. Germline V gene sequence: CDR1 SNHLY, CDR2 FYNNEI. V was trimmed by 2 bases and J by 7 bases, leaving 14 bases between them. The CDR3 loop reads CASSEWAGFPEKLFF. CDR3 DNA sequence: TGTGCCAGCAGTGAATGGGCCGGGTTCCCTGAAAAACTGTTTTTT. The entire variable domain, with the rest obtained from reference TRBV2 and TRBJ1-4, is as follows: EPEVTQTPSHQVTQMGQEVILRCVPISNHLYFYWYRQILGQKVEFLVSFYNNEISEKSEIFDDQFSVERPDGSNFTLKIRSTKLEDSAMYFCASSEWAGFPEKLFFGSGTQLSVL.

The chain recombines TRBV4-1 with TRBJ2-1, with D possibly called TRBD1 or TRBD2 (5 bases each). Trimming stripped 0 bases from V and 0 bases from J, with 12 bases between. This CDR3 spans 17 amino acids. Looked up from germline, CDR1 is MGHRA and CDR2 is YSYEKL. For the CDR3, the DNA is TGCGCCAGCAGCCAAGATCCCGGGGCGAGCTCCTACAATGAGCAGTTCTTC. Its protein product is CASSQDPGASSYNEQFF.

This rearrangement joins TRBV10-3 to TRBJ1-5, with D perhaps matching TRBD1 (6 bases). The germline gives CDR1 ENHRY, CDR2 SYGVKD. The CDR3 is made up of 18 amino acids. With 0 bases removed from V and 7 bases from J, the gap between germline ends came to 22 bases. CDR3 protein: CAISESGQGWGAGQPQHF. The CDR3 DNA reads TGTGCCATCAGTGAGTCAGGCCAGGGGTGGGGTGCAGGGCAGCCCCAGCATTTT.